The 23 T cell receptor beta chains reported below all come from one sample, sequenced in a study of blood T cells in healthy people across ages. Through a sample-barcoded 5' primer and a J-beta primer mix, a second PCR was run for about 6 to 11 cycles. One entry per CDR3 protein results from TCRdb running MiXCR on the 5' RACE reads. The table records about 1.6 million distinct CDR3 sequences, about 31% of them present only once. The sample comprised blood. The source of these receptors is a woman aged 25 to 39 in good health.

Of note for this clonotype: This may be a read error, as it is one base from a much larger clone. The rearrangement joins TRBV4-1 to TRBJ1-5; D gene ambiguous. Germline CDR1 and CDR2: MGHRA and YSYEKL. The V end lost 2 bases, the J end lost 2 bases, and 7 bases lay between the germline ends. CDR3 size: 14 residues. This CDR3 is CASSQNQGNQPQHF. The DNA for the CDR3 is TGCGCCAGCAGCCAAAATCAGGGCAATCAGCCCCAGCATTTT.

The CDR3: CASSTTGVGANVLTF. CDR3 nucleotide sequence: TGTGCCAGTAGTACAACAGGGGTCGGGGCCAACGTCCTGACTTTC. The chain is built from TRBV19 and TRBJ2-6, with 7 bases matching TRBD1. The CDR3 is 15 residues long. Germline loops: CDR1 LNHDA, CDR2 SQIVND (reference sequence). The junction had 4 bases not matched to a gene; V was cut back by 4 bases and J by 4 bases. The full variable domain, rest sourced from reference TRBV19 and TRBJ2-6, is DGGITQSPKYLFRKEGQNVTLSCEQNLNHDAMYWYRQDPGQGLRLIYYSQIVNDFQKGDIAEGYSVSREKKESFPLTVTSAQKNPTAFYLCASSTTGVGANVLTFGAGSRLTVL.

The rearrangement joins TRBV5-1 to TRBJ1-2; D might be TRBD1 (5 bases). Trimming pared 2 bases from V and 2 bases from J, leaving 16 bases between. The V gene's germline CDR1 is SGHRS and CDR2 YFSETQ. The length of the CDR3 is 16 residues. CDR3 in DNA: TGCGCCAGCAGCTTCGCCTTCCCGGGGCCCAACTATGGCTACACCTTC. Translation: CASSFAFPGPNYGYTF.

This clonotype was seen a single time. This rearrangement joins TRBV5-1 to TRBJ2-3, with TRBD2 matching over 8 bases. The CDR3 has 16 residues. Germline assignment: CDR1 SGHRS and CDR2 YFSETQ. V lost 0 bases to trimming and J lost 0 bases; unmatched junction nucleotides: 3. CDR3 region: CASSLAGTRSTDTQYF. The CDR3 DNA reads as TGCGCCAGCAGCTTGGCCGGGACTAGAAGCACAGATACGCAGTATTTT.

The chain links TRBV20-1 to TRBJ1-3; D remains ambiguous. The ends were cut back, 3 bases at V and 6 bases at J, with 6 bases in the middle. This CDR3 has 11 residues. The germline V gene has CDR1 DFQATT and CDR2 SNEGSKA (reference sequence). The CDR3 here is CSARIENTIYF. CDR3 coding DNA: TGCAGTGCTAGGATCGAAAACACCATATATTTT.

The rearrangement links TRBV27 to TRBJ2-1; D perhaps matches TRBD1 (7 bases). Trimming took off 3 bases at V and 6 bases at J, with 15 bases between the two ends. Germline V gene sequence: CDR1 MNHEY, CDR2 SMNVEV (reference sequence). This CDR3 region has 15 residues. CDR3 DNA sequence: TGTGCCAGCAGTTTTGGGGCAGGGGGAGGCAATGAGCAGTTCTTC. Protein sequence: CASSFGAGGGNEQFF.

The gene calls are TRBV10-3 and TRBJ2-5; D might be TRBD2 (6 bases). Germline lookup yields CDR1 ENHRY and CDR2 SYGVKD. The CDR3 is 15 amino acids. V was trimmed by 0 bases and J by 5 bases, leaving 13 bases between them. DNA for the CDR3: TGTGCCATCAGTGAGTCGAATGGGGGGACGGAGACCCAGTACTTC. Amino acid sequence: CAISESNGGTETQYF.

The chain employs TRBV6-4 and TRBJ2-2; D is unclear. Trimming removed 2 bases at V and 6 bases at J, with 7 bases between. From germline, CDR1 is MRHNA and CDR2 SNTAGT. The CDR3 sequence is 13 residues long. CDR3 bases: TGTGCCAGCAGTGACCTCCGGCCCGGGGAGCTGTTTTTT. Protein: CASSDLRPGELFF.

The CDR3 region is CASMERTEAFF. The CDR3 DNA reads TGTGCCAGCATGGAGCGGACTGAAGCTTTCTTT. This chain joins TRBV2 and TRBJ1-1, with D unclear. Germline CDR1 reads SNHLY; CDR2 reads FYNNEI. There are 11 residues in the CDR3. V was shortened by 7 bases and J by 5 bases, with 8 bases between the two germline ends.

The chain combines TRBV19 with TRBJ2-7; no firm D call. Germline V lookup: CDR1 LNHDA, CDR2 SQIVND (reference sequence). Trimming stripped 5 bases from V and 0 bases from J, with 14 bases between. The CDR3 covers 15 residues. Here the CDR3 DNA reads TGTGCCAGTAGTTTAGGCGCTGATAACTCCTACGAGCAGTACTTC. Amino acids: CASSLGADNSYEQYF.

The V and J genes are TRBV7-2 and TRBJ2-5; 7 bases are a match to TRBD1. CDR1 is SGHTA and CDR2 is FQGNSA in the germline V gene. The V gene end was trimmed by 2 bases and the J gene end by 4 bases; junction bases not matched to a gene: 10. This CDR3 has 16 residues. CDR3 loop: CASSLNPPGGGETQYF. CDR3 sequence (DNA): TGTGCCAGCAGCTTAAATCCCCCAGGGGGTGGAGAGACCCAGTACTTC.

This clonotype appeared a few times. The chain has TRBV5-1 and TRBJ1-1, with 7 bases lining up with TRBD1. Germline CDR1 is SGHRS and CDR2 is YFSETQ. The CDR3 is 16 residues long. The J segment lost 0 bases and the V segment lost 2 bases, leaving 7 bases of the junction unmatched. The CDR3, as DNA: TGCGCCAGCAGCTTCACAGGGGACAGAATGAACACTGAAGCTTTCTTT. This codes for CASSFTGDRMNTEAFF.

The rearrangement links TRBV5-1 to TRBJ1-2; TRBD1 might be the D (5 bases). In germline, CDR1 is SGHRS, CDR2 YFSETQ. The ends were cut back, 6 bases at V and 6 bases at J, with 24 bases in the middle. The CDR3 is made up of 16 amino acids. This chain's CDR3 is CASTTLGGDGKDGYTF. CDR3 DNA: TGCGCCAGCACGACCCTAGGAGGGGACGGCAAAGATGGCTACACCTTC.

The rearrangement joins TRBV14 to TRBJ2-1; a weak D match, TRBD2 (6 bases). The V gene lost 4 bases and the J gene lost 3 bases, with 13 bases spanning the gap. The germline CDR1 and CDR2 sequences are SGHDN and FVKESK. The CDR3 sequence is 15 residues long. For the CDR3, the DNA is TGTGCCAGCAGCCCACCGGGGAGGTTCTACAATGAGCAGTTCTTC. Residues: CASSPPGRFYNEQFF.

This clonotype was counted between two and nine times. The V gene is TRBV15, the J gene TRBJ2-2; 10 nucleotides match TRBD2. Germline trimming cut 0 bases from V and 5 bases from J; bases unmatched to any gene: 9. Per the germline V gene, CDR1 is LNHNV and CDR2 is YYDKDF (reference sequence). This CDR3 region has 18 residues. This CDR3 is CATSRDTPSGSVTGELFF. The CDR3 DNA reads TGTGCCACCAGCAGAGATACCCCTAGCGGGAGTGTAACCGGGGAGCTGTTTTTT.

This clonotype was recorded a few times. This chain connects TRBV6-5 to TRBJ2-4; the D is unclear. Germline V CDR1 and CDR2: MNHEY, SVGAGI. The CDR3 sequence is 13 residues long. V was clipped by 6 bases and J by 3 bases, with 9 bases between them. DNA for the CDR3: TGTGCCAGCAGACCCGGTGGCAAAAACATTCAGTACTTC. Translation: CASRPGGKNIQYF.

In the case of this clonotype: One end of the junction is discordant with germline, which a read error may explain. The CDR3 loop is CASSGQVDAQYF. The CDR3, as DNA: TGTGCCAGCAGCGGACAAGTAGATGCGCAGTATTTT. The rearrangement joins TRBV9 to TRBJ2-3; D not certain. The V gene's germline CDR1 is SGDLS and CDR2 YYNGEE. This CDR3 has 12 amino acids.

This chain links TRBV2 with TRBJ1-2, with TRBD1 matching 11 bases. Germline V lookup: CDR1 SNHLY, CDR2 FYNNEI. CDR3 length: 14 residues. Losses at the gene ends were 6 bases for V and 10 bases for J; bases not matched to a gene: 10. CDR3 in DNA: TGTGCCAGCAGGGACGGACAGGGGGCATTCTTCTACACCTTC. Translating gives CASRDGQGAFFYTF.

The J gene is TRBJ2-2, the V gene TRBV4-1; D unclear. The CDR3 is 16 amino acids. Trimming pared 4 bases from V and 4 bases from J, leaving 16 bases between. Germline values: CDR1 MGHRA, CDR2 YSYEKL. Written as DNA, the CDR3 is TGCGCCAGCAGCCCCGCCGGATACGTGGTCACCGGGGAGCTGTTTTTT. Its translation: CASSPAGYVVTGELFF.

This clonotype turned up a few times. This chain links TRBV10-3 with TRBJ2-5, with a possible D match to TRBD2 (7 bases). Germline values: CDR1 ENHRY, CDR2 SYGVKD. Trimming took 8 bases from V and 5 from J, leaving 18 bases between them. The CDR3 runs to 14 residues. CDR3 sequence (DNA): TGTGCCATCGGGGGGGCCGCCACCACGGAGACCCAGTACTTC. Amino acid sequence: CAIGGAATTETQYF.

This clonotype occurred many times. V and J are TRBV7-9 and TRBJ2-5; 8 bases map to TRBD1. The CDR3 is made up of 15 amino acids. Looked up from germline, CDR1 is SEHNR and CDR2 is FQNEAQ (reference sequence). V trimming: 3 bases; J trimming: 5 bases; junction bases outside the gene matches: 8. The chain's CDR3 is CASSFTQGAWETQYF. The CDR3 region has the DNA TGTGCCAGCAGCTTTACTCAGGGGGCCTGGGAGACCCAGTACTTC.

The sample holds a few counts of this clonotype. V and J are TRBV5-6 and TRBJ2-7; TRBD2 might be the D (5 bases). The V gene's germline CDR1 is SGHDT and CDR2 YYEEEE. CDR3 length: 15 residues. V lost 4 bases and J lost 0, with 14 bases in between. The chain's CDR3 is CASSTASPYSYEQYF. For the CDR3, the DNA is TGTGCCAGCAGCACCGCTAGCCCTTACTCCTACGAGCAGTACTTC.

V gene TRBV4-1 combines with J gene TRBJ2-7, with 10 bases aligning to TRBD2. With V trimmed by 1 base and J by 0 bases, 6 bases remained unmatched. The germline gives CDR1 MGHRA, CDR2 YSYEKL. The CDR3 loop spans 17 amino acids. The CDR3 sequence is CASSQVPSGSFSYEQYF. CDR3 bases: TGCGCCAGCAGCCAAGTGCCTAGCGGGAGTTTCTCCTACGAGCAGTACTTC.